One sample yielded the 24 T cell receptor beta chains listed below, sequenced in a study of blood T cell repertoires in COVID-19. Profiled with immunoSEQ multiplex PCR; TCRdb holds only in-frame clones, not every one. The data hold 140,000 to 150,000 clones, with approximately 90% observed a single time. The sample taken for sequencing was peripheral blood. The source is a woman aged 45 to 65 with active or convalescent COVID-19.

The V gene is TRBV11-3, the J gene TRBJ1-1; D is uncertain. Germline V lookup: CDR1 SGHNT, CDR2 YENEEA. The germline V and J ends were trimmed by 0 bases and 1 base, with 3 bases remaining between them. This CDR3 spans 13 amino acids. CDR3 in DNA: TGTGCCAGCAGCTTAGACCGGAACACTGAAGCTTTCTTT. Residues: CASSLDRNTEAFF.

This clone has only one observation. The chain joins TRBV24-1 to TRBJ2-3; the D gene is possibly TRBD2 (5 bases). V was clipped by 6 bases and J by 2 bases, with 17 bases between them. CDR3 length: 16 residues. CDR1 is KGHDR and CDR2 is SFDVKD in the germline V gene. CDR3 amino acids: CATSRSERITTDTQYF. CDR3 DNA sequence: TGTGCCACCAGTAGGTCGGAGCGGATCACCACAGATACGCAGTATTTT.

The chain joins TRBV7-8 to TRBJ1-4; a possible D gene is TRBD1 (5 bases). Germline values: CDR1 SGHVS, CDR2 FQNEAQ. With 2 bases removed from V and 3 bases from J, the gap between germline ends came to 10 bases. The CDR3 consists of 15 residues. In DNA, the CDR3 is TGTGCCAGCAGCTTATCGACAGTCTCTAATGAAAAACTGTTTTTT. Protein: CASSLSTVSNEKLFF.

This chain joins TRBV7-2 and TRBJ2-3, with a possible D match to TRBD1 (5 bases). The V end was cut by 1 base, the J end by 2 bases, with 7 bases between. Germline V CDR1 and CDR2: SGHTA, FQGNSA. This CDR3 has 14 amino acids. The CDR3 coding sequence is TGTGCCAGCAGCTTAGACAGGTCCACAGATACGCAGTATTTT. It encodes CASSLDRSTDTQYF.

CDR3 protein: CASSPGTALINTEAFF. The CDR3 region has the DNA TGCGCCAGCAGCCCTGGGACAGCCCTAATTAACACTGAAGCTTTCTTT. The chain carries TRBV5-1 and TRBJ1-1; 7 nucleotides line up with TRBD1. CDR3 length: 16 amino acids. The V segment lost 4 bases and the J segment 2 bases; nucleotides outside the gene matches: 11. Germline-derived CDR1 and CDR2 are SGHRS and YFSETQ.

This clone occurred many times. The chain couples TRBV24-1 to TRBJ1-1; 7 nucleotides align to TRBD1. The CDR3 loop spans 11 amino acids. Germline lookup yields CDR1 KGHDR and CDR2 SFDVKD. The V segment lost 6 bases and the J segment 9 bases; nucleotides outside the gene matches: 3. CDR3 region: CATSPGGKAFF. In DNA, the CDR3 is TGTGCCACCAGTCCAGGGGGGAAAGCTTTCTTT.

CDR3 amino acids: CASSQDDGTNYNEQFF. The CDR3 coding sequence is TGCGCCAGCAGCCAAGACGATGGGACAAACTACAATGAGCAGTTCTTC. This chain uses TRBV4-3 with TRBJ2-1; D perhaps matches TRBD1 (6 bases). Trimming took 0 bases from V and 3 from J, leaving 12 bases between them. CDR1 and CDR2 from the germline V gene are LGHNA and YSLEER. CDR3 length: 16 residues.

The chain is built from TRBV24-1 and TRBJ2-7; TRBD1 agrees at 9 bases. Germline V gene lookup returns CDR1 KGHDR and CDR2 SFDVKD. Unmatched junction bases numbered 19, after V lost 5 bases and J lost 0 bases. The CDR3 has 20 amino acids. The CDR3 sequence is CATSGPPGQGNLGYSYEQYF. The CDR3 nucleotides are TGTGCCACCAGTGGTCCGCCGGGACAGGGAAATCTGGGCTACTCCTACGAGCAGTACTTC.

This CDR3 reads CASSLEGADHYGYTF. In DNA form, the CDR3 reads TGCGCCAGCAGCTTGGAAGGGGCGGACCACTATGGCTACACCTTC. The chain joins TRBV5-1 to TRBJ1-2; TRBD1 might be the D (5 bases). Germline CDR1 and CDR2: SGHRS and YFSETQ. The V end was cut by 0 bases, the J end by 3 bases, with 12 bases between. The length of the CDR3 is 15 residues.

The chain carries TRBV12-5 and TRBJ1-1; 11 bases are a match to TRBD1. Germline V CDR1 and CDR2: LGHNT, FRNRAP. Unmatched junction bases numbered 9, after V lost 6 bases and J lost 6 bases. The CDR3 length is 15 residues. CDR3 loop: CASGLDRGRSSEAFF. Here the CDR3 DNA reads TGTGCTAGTGGACTGGACAGGGGGCGGTCATCTGAAGCTTTCTTT. Full variable domain (rest looked up from reference TRBV12-5 and TRBJ1-1): DARVTQTPRHKVTEMGQEVTMRCQPILGHNTVFWYRQTMMQGLELLAYFRNRAPLDDSGMPKDRFSAEMPDATLATLKIQPSEPRDSAVYFCASGLDRGRSSEAFFGQGTRLTVV.

CDR3 bases: TGTGCCAGCAGTTCGTTCAGGGTCGGGTCACCCCTCCACTTT. Its translation is CASSSFRVGSPLHF. J is TRBJ1-6 and V is TRBV28, with D possibly TRBD1 on 5 matching bases. This CDR3 spans 14 amino acids. CDR1 and CDR2 (germline): MDHEN, SYDVKM. The V gene lost 4 bases and the J gene lost 10 bases, with 14 bases spanning the gap.

The rearrangement uses TRBV19 and TRBJ2-1, with 7 bases fitting TRBD2. The CDR3 has 17 amino acids. Germline-derived CDR1 and CDR2 are LNHDA and SQIVND (reference sequence). V lost 3 bases and J lost 6; bases outside the gene matches: 14. CDR3 in DNA: TGTGCCAGTAGTATGGCGGGAGTCTGGCAGCACTCCAATGAGCAGTTCTTC. Amino acids: CASSMAGVWQHSNEQFF. Full variable domain (rest looked up from reference TRBV19 and TRBJ2-1): DGGITQSPKYLFRKEGQNVTLSCEQNLNHDAMYWYRQDPGQGLRLIYYSQIVNDFQKGDIAEGYSVSREKKESFPLTVTSAQKNPTAFYLCASSMAGVWQHSNEQFFGPGTRLTVL.

This clone was recorded a few times. The chain combines TRBV30 with TRBJ1-2; 9 positions match TRBD1. The CDR3 extends over 14 amino acids. Germline V lookup: CDR1 GTSNPN, CDR2 SVGIG (reference sequence). The trim removed 1 base at V and 7 bases at J, leaving 7 bases unmatched. The CDR3 sequence is CAWSALTGGGGYTF. The CDR3, as DNA: TGTGCCTGGAGTGCTTTGACAGGGGGTGGTGGCTACACCTTC.

The rearrangement links TRBV27 to TRBJ1-2; D is perhaps TRBD1 (5 bases). The germline V and J ends were trimmed by 4 bases and 3 bases, with 15 bases remaining between them. Germline loops: CDR1 MNHEY, CDR2 SMNVEV (reference sequence). The CDR3 contains 15 residues. The CDR3 coding sequence is TGTGCCAGCAGTTCAAGTCCAGGGTATGACTATGGCTACACCTTC. Protein sequence: CASSSSPGYDYGYTF.

The chain has TRBV7-9 and TRBJ2-2; TRBD1 agrees at 7 bases. From germline, CDR1 is SEHNR and CDR2 FQNEAQ (reference sequence). Losses at the gene ends were 4 bases for V and 2 bases for J; bases not matched to a gene: 4. The CDR3 has 15 residues. CDR3 amino acids: CASSSTGDNTGELFF. CDR3 DNA sequence: TGTGCCAGCAGCTCAACAGGGGACAACACCGGGGAGCTGTTTTTT.

On this clone itself: This specimen includes other DNA sequences encoding the same CDR3. This chain uses TRBV6-5 with TRBJ2-7; TRBD2 matches 8 bases. CDR1 and CDR2 from the germline V gene are MNHEY and SVGAGI. The CDR3 totals 14 residues. With 2 bases clipped from V and 4 bases from J, the junction kept 4 bases outside the gene matches. The CDR3 sequence is CASSYGAGDYEQYF. CDR3 DNA: TGTGCCAGCAGTTACGGAGCGGGAGATTACGAGCAGTACTTC.

This sequence joins TRBV19 and TRBJ1-1, with 8 bases aligning to TRBD1. Germline V gene data show CDR1 as LNHDA and CDR2 as SQIVND (reference sequence). The CDR3 is 13 residues long. V dropped 6 bases and J dropped 4; count of bases not matched to a gene: 4. This CDR3 reads CASRTDRGTEAFF. CDR3 sequence (DNA): TGTGCCAGTAGGACCGACAGGGGCACTGAAGCTTTCTTT.

The J gene is TRBJ2-7, the V gene TRBV27; TRBD1 agrees at 11 bases. The CDR3 has 15 residues. With V trimmed by 4 bases and J by 7 bases, 9 bases remained unmatched. Germline CDR1 is MNHEY and CDR2 is SMNVEV (reference sequence). CDR3 in DNA: TGTGCCAGCAGTTCCCCCGGACAGGGGGCGGGGGAGCAGTACTTC. Amino acids: CASSSPGQGAGEQYF.

CDR3 in amino acids: CASSLGGGRSEAFF. The CDR3 DNA is TGTGCCAGCAGTTTGGGGGGGGGTCGGTCTGAAGCTTTCTTT. The chain recombines TRBV28 with TRBJ1-1, with D possibly TRBD1 on 5 matching bases. The CDR3 consists of 14 residues. The ends were cut back, 3 bases at V and 6 bases at J, with 14 bases in the middle. CDR1 and CDR2 (germline): MDHEN, SYDVKM.

The J gene is TRBJ2-1, the V gene TRBV28; 11 nucleotides align to TRBD2. Germline loops: CDR1 MDHEN, CDR2 SYDVKM. The length of the CDR3 is 17 residues. The junction had 12 bases not matched to a gene; V was cut back by 6 bases and J by 5 bases. The CDR3 region is CASSPWLAGGQDNEQFF. As DNA, the CDR3 is TGTGCCAGCAGCCCCTGGCTAGCGGGAGGCCAGGACAATGAGCAGTTCTTC.

The chain carries TRBV4-1 and TRBJ2-3; D is possibly TRBD2 (5 bases). This CDR3 has 14 amino acids. V lost 0 bases and J 3 bases, leaving 7 bases between the germline ends. CDR1 and CDR2 (germline): MGHRA, YSYEKL. The CDR3: CASSQDPGTDTQYF. CDR3 nucleotide sequence: TGCGCCAGCAGCCAAGACCCGGGGACAGATACGCAGTATTTT.

This sequence joins TRBV14 and TRBJ2-3; TRBD1 aligns across 7 bases. J gave up 2 bases and V 3 bases, and 5 bases lay outside the gene matches. The CDR3 runs 15 residues. Germline CDR1 reads SGHDN; CDR2 reads FVKESK. The CDR3 loop is CASSQGQRYTDTQYF. CDR3 DNA: TGTGCCAGCAGCCAGGGACAGAGATACACAGATACGCAGTATTTT.

The rearrangement uses TRBV19 and TRBJ1-6, with D perhaps matching TRBD1 (6 bases). The CDR3 runs to 14 residues. The V end lost 6 bases, the J end lost 7 bases, and 13 bases lay between the germline ends. The germline gives CDR1 LNHDA, CDR2 SQIVND (reference sequence). The CDR3 DNA follows: TGTGCCAGTAGAGATGGACAGACAAATTCACCCCTCCACTTT. It is translated as CASRDGQTNSPLHF.

This rearrangement joins TRBV7-2 to TRBJ1-2; possibly TRBD1 for D (5 bases). Germline loops: CDR1 SGHTA, CDR2 FQGNSA. Trimming left V 5 bases short and J 2 bases short, with 9 bases between. CDR3 length: 13 amino acids. The chain's CDR3 is CASSPGINYGYTF. CDR3 bases: TGTGCCAGCAGCCCAGGGATCAACTATGGCTACACCTTC.